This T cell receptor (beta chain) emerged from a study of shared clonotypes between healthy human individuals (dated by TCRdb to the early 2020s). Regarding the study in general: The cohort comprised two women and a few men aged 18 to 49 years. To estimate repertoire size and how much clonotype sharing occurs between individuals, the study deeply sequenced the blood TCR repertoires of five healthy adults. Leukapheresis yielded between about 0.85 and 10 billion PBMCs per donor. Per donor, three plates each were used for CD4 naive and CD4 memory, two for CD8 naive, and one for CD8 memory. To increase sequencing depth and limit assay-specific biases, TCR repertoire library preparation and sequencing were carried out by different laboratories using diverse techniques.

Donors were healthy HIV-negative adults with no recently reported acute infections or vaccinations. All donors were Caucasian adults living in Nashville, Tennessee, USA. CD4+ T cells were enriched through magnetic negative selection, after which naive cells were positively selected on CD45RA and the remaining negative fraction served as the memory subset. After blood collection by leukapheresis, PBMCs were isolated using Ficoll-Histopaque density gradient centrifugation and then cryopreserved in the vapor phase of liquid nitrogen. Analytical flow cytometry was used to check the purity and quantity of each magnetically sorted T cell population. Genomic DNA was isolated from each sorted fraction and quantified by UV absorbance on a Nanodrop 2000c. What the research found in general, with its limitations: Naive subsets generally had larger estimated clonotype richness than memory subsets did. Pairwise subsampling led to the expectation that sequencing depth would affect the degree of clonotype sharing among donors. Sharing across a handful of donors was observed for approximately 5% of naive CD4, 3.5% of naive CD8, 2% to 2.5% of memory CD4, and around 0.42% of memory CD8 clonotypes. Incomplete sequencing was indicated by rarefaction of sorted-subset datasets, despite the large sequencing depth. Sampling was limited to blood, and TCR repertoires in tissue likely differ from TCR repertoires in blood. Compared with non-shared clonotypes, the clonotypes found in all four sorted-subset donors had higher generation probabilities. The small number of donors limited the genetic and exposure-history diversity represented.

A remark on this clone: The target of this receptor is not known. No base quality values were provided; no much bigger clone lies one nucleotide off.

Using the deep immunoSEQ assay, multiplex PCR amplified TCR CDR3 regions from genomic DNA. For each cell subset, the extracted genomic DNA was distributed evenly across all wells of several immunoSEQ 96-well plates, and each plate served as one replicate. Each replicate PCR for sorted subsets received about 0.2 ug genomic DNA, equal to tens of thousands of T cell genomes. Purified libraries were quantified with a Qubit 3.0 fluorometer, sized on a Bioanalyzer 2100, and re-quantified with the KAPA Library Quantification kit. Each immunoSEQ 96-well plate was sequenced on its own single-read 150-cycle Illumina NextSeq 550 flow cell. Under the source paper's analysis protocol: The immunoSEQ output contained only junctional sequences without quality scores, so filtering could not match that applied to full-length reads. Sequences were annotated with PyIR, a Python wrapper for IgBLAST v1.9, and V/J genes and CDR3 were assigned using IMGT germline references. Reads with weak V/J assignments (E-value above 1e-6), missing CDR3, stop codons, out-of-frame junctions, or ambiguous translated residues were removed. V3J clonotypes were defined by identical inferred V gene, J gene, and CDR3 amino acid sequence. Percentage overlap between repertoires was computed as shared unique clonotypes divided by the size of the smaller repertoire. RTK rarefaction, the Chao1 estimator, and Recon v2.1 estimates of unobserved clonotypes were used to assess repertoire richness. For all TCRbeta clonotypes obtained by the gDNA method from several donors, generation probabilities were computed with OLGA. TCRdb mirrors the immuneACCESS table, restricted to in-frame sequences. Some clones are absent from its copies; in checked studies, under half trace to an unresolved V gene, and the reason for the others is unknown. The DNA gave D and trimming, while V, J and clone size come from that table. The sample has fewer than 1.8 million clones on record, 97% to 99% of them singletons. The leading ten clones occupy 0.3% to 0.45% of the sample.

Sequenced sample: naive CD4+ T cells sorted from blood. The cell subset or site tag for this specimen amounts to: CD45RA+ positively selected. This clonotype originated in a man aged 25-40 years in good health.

The sequenced DNA: TGTGCCTGGAGTTCCGGGACAGGGCGAGAGTACTTC. It translates to CAWSSGTGREYF. The V gene is TRBV30 and the J gene is TRBJ2-7; the central 9 bases match TRBD1. From the cysteine through the phenylalanine, the CDR3 covers 12 amino acids. Only the CDR3 DNA is retained, 36 bases long and in frame from the first base. Based on the germline V gene (reference sequence), the CDR1 and CDR2 sequences are GTSNPN and SVGIG. V and J are trimmed by 2 bases and 11 bases, and the gene matches miss 7 bases of the junction. Where the CDR3 stops, the reference TRBV30 and TRBJ2-7 genes take over; the full variable domain is SQTIHQWPATLVQPVGSPLSLECTVEGTSNPNLYWYRQAAGRGLQLLFYSVGIGQISSEVPQNLSASRPQDRQFILSSKKLLLSDSGFYLCAWSSGTGREYFGPGTRLTVT.